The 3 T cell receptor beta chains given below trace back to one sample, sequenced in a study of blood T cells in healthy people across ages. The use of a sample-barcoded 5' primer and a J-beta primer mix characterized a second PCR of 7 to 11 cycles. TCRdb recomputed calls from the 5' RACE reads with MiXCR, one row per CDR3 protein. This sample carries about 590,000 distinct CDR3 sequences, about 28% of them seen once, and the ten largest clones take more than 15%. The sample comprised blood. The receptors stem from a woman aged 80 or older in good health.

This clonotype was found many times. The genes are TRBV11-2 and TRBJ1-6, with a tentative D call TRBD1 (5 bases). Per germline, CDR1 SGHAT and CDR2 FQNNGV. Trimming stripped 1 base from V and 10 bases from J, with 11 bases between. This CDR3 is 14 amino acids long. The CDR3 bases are TGTGCCAGCAGCTTAGGCACAGGTCAGTCACCCCTCCACTTT. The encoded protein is CASSLGTGQSPLHF.

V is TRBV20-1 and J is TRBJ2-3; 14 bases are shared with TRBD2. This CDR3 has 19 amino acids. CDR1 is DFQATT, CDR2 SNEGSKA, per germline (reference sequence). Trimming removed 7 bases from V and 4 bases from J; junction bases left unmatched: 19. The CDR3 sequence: CSVLRLAGGPGSQPDTQYF. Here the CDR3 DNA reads TGCAGTGTTCTTCGACTAGCGGGGGGGCCAGGTTCCCAACCAGATACGCAGTATTTT.

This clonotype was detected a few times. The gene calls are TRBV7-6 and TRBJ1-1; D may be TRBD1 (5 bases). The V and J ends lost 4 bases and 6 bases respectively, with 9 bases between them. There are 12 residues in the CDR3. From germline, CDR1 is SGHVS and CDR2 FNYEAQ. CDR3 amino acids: CASSSSGSEAFF. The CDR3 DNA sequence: TGTGCCAGCAGCTCATCAGGGTCTGAAGCTTTCTTT.